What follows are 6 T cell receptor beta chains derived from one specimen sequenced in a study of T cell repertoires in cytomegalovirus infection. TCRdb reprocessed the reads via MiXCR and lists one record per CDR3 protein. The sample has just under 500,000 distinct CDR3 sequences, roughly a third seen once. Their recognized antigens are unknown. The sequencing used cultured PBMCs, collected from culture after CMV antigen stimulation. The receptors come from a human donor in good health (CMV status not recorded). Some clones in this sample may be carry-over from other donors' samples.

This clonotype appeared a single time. CDR3 sequence (DNA): TGTGCCAGCAGTTATGGGACAGGGGGCTCTCAGCCCCAGCATTTT. It encodes CASSYGTGGSQPQHF. This chain links TRBV6-2 or TRBV6-3 with TRBJ1-5; 12 bases align to TRBD1. The junction had 3 bases not matched to a gene; V was cut back by 3 bases and J by 6 bases. The germline V gene has CDR1 MNHEY and CDR2 SVGEGT. The CDR3 sequence is 15 residues long.

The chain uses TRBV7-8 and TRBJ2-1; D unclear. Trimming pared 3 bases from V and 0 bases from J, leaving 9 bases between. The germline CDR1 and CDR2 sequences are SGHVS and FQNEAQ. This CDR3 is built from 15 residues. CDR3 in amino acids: CASSFPAVSYNEQFF. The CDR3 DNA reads TGTGCCAGCAGCTTTCCGGCGGTCTCCTACAATGAGCAGTTCTTC.

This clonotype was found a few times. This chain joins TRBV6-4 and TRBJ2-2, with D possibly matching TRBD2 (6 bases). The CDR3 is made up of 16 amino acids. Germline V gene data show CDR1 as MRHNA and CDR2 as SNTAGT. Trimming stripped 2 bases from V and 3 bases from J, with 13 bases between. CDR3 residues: CASSDTNRGYTGELFF. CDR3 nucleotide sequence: TGTGCCAGCAGTGACACAAACCGGGGGTACACCGGGGAGCTGTTTTTT.

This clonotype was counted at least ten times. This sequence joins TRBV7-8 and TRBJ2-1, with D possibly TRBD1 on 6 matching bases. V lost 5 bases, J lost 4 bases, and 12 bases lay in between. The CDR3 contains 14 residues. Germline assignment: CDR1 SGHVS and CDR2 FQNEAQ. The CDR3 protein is CASSEQGEYNEQFF. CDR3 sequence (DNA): TGTGCCAGCAGCGAACAGGGAGAGTACAATGAGCAGTTCTTC.

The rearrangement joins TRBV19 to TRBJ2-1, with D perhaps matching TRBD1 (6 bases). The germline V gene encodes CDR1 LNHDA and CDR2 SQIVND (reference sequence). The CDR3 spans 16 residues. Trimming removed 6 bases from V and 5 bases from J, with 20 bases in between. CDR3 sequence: CASRKATGFTNNEQFF. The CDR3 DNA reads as TGTGCCAGTAGGAAAGCTACAGGGTTTACCAACAATGAGCAGTTCTTC.

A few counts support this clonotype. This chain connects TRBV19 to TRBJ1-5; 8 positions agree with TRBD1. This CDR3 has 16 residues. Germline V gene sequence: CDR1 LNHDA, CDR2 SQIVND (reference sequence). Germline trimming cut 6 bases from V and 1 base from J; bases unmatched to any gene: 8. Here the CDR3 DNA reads TGTGCCAGTAGGAAAGGGACAGGAAGGAGCAATCAGCCCCAGCATTTT. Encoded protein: CASRKGTGRSNQPQHF.